This T cell receptor (beta chain) was observed in a study of cytomegalovirus exposure and HLA in healthy donors. Germline CDR1 is SNHLY and CDR2 is FYNNEI. This CDR3 spans 18 amino acids. The junction had 11 bases not matched to a gene; V was cut back by 6 bases and J by 1 base. The primer mix had 60 Vbeta and 13 Jbeta primers. This table comes from immunoSEQ multiplex PCR, and its TCRdb copy is limited to in-frame clones, with some not included. The ten top clones account for roughly 1.5%, within a sample of 75,000 to 95,000 clones. The sample was PBMCs. The TCR sequence derives from an older woman in good health and CMV-seronegative. This chain connects TRBV2 to TRBJ2-1; 11 bases are a match to TRBD1. The CDR3 reads CASRENLGTGGSYNEQFF. CDR3 coding DNA: TGTGCCAGCAGGGAAAACCTAGGGACAGGGGGATCCTACAATGAGCAGTTCTTC.